A single sample gave rise to the 3 T cell receptor beta chains below, sequenced in a study of identical twins' blood T cells. TCRdb re-derived calls from the 5' RACE reads in MiXCR, one entry per CDR3 protein. This table holds about 370,000 distinct CDR3 sequences, roughly 28% found once. The sequenced material came from PBMCs. These receptors came from a woman aged 18 to 55 in good health.

Points on this clonotype: This may arise from a read error, as a much more abundant clone is one base away. J is TRBJ1-1 and V is TRBV29-1; 7 bases are a match to TRBD1. The trim removed 4 bases at V and 2 bases at J, leaving 1 base unmatched. Germline V gene sequence: CDR1 SQVTM, CDR2 ANQGSEA. The CDR3 spans 12 residues. The CDR3 DNA reads TGCAGCGTTGGGGACAGTAACACTGAAGCTTTCTTT. This gives the protein CSVGDSNTEAFF.

This chain joins TRBV13 and TRBJ1-1; TRBD1 agrees at 9 bases. Germline V CDR1 and CDR2: PRHDT, FYEKMQ (reference sequence). The CDR3 is 18 residues long. J lost 1 base, V lost 0 bases, and 9 bases had no gene match. CDR3 nucleotide sequence: TGTGCCAGCAGCTTAGGCGGGACAGGGAATTTCGGGAACACTGAAGCTTTCTTT. Encoded protein: CASSLGGTGNFGNTEAFF.

V gene TRBV7-2 combines with J gene TRBJ1-2; 9 nucleotides match TRBD1. V dropped 0 bases and J dropped 5; count of bases not matched to a gene: 7. Germline V CDR1 and CDR2: SGHTA, FQGNSA. The CDR3 has 16 amino acids. CDR3 protein: CASSLAYTGGAYGYTF. The CDR3 DNA reads as TGTGCCAGCAGCTTAGCCTACACAGGGGGCGCGTATGGCTACACCTTC.